This entry concerns a single T cell receptor (beta chain). What it recognizes is unknown. This sample is part of a study of cytomegalovirus exposure and HLA in healthy donors. Study in general: Most donors, around 81% of around 400 genotyped, fell in the Caucasian-associated ancestry cluster. Study-wide results and limits: The classifier reportedly diagnosed cytomegalovirus status with high sensitivity and specificity. What TCR beta sequences reportedly achieved was accurate prediction of HLA-A and HLA-B alleles in most subjects.

The donors (healthy individuals) were bone marrow donors. Looked up from germline, CDR1 is SNHLY and CDR2 is FYNNEI. V was cut by 8 bases and J by 6 bases, with 22 bases left in between. CDR3 size: 16 residues. PCR amplification relied on 60 Vbeta primers (plus 13 Jbeta primers). The method was immunoSEQ multiplex PCR; TCRdb's version includes in-frame clones alone and lacks a portion of them. The sample yields 75,000 or so clones, 60% to 75% seen once. V and J are TRBV2 and TRBJ2-2; D perhaps matches TRBD2 (6 bases). The sample taken for sequencing was PBMCs. This receptor was identified in a man in his forties in good health and CMV-seropositive. For the CDR3, the DNA is TGTGCCAGCCGGGACTCCTACATCCTGGGCGCCGGGGAGCTGTTTTTT. It translates to CASRDSYILGAGELFF.